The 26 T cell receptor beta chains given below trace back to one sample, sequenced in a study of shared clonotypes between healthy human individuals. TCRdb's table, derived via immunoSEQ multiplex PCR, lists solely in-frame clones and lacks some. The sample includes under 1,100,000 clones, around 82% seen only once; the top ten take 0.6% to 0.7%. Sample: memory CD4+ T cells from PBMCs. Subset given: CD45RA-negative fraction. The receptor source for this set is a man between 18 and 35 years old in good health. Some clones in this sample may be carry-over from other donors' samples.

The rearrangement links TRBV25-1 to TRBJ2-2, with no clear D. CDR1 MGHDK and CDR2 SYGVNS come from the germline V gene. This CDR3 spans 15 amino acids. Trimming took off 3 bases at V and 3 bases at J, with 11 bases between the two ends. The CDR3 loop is CASSDTNRHTGELFF. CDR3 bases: TGTGCCAGCAGTGATACCAACAGACACACCGGGGAGCTGTTTTTT.

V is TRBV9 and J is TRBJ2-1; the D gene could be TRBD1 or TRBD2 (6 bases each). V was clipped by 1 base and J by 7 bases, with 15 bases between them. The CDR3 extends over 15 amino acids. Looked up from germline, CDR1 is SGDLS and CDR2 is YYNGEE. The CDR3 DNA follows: TGTGCCAGCAGCGTAATCACGGGGGCGGTAAATGAGCAGTTCTTC. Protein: CASSVITGAVNEQFF.

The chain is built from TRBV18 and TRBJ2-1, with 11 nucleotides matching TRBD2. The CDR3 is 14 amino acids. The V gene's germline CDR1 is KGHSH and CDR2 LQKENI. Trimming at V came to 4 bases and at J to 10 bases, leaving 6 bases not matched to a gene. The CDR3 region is CASSLTSGSREQFF. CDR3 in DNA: TGTGCCAGCTCACTCACTAGCGGGAGCAGGGAGCAGTTCTTC.

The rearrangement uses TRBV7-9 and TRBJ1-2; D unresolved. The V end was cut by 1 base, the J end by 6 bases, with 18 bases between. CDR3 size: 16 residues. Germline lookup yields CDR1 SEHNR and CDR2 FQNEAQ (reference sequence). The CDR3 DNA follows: TGTGCCAGCAGCTTAGGTTTCTCCGGAAAAGGAGATGGCTACACCTTC. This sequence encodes CASSLGFSGKGDGYTF.

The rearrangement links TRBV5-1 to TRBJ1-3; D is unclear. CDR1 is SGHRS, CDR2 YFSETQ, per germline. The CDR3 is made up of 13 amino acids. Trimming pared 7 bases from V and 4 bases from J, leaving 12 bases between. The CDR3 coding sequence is TGCGCCAGCCGGGCGGAGTCCGGAAACACCATATATTTT. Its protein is CASRAESGNTIYF.

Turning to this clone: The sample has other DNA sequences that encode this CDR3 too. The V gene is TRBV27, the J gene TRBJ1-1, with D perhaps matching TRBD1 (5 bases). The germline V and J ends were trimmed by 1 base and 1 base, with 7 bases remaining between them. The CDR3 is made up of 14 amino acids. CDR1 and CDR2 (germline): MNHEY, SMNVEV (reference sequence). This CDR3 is CASSLFRGNTEAFF. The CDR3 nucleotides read TGTGCCAGCAGTTTATTTAGGGGGAACACTGAAGCTTTCTTT.

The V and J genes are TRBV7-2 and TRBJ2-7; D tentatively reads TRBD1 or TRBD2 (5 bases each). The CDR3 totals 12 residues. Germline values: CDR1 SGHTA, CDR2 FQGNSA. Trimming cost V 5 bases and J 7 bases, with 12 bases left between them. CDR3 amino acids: CASSGGGGEQYF. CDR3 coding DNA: TGTGCCAGCAGCGGGGGTGGTGGGGAGCAGTACTTC.

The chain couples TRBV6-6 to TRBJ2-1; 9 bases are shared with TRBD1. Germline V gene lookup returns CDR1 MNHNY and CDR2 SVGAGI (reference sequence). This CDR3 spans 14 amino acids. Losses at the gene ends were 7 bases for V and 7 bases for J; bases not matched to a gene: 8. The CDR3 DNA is TGTGCCAGCATCGACCGGGACAGGGTAAATGAGCAGTTCTTC. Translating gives CASIDRDRVNEQFF.

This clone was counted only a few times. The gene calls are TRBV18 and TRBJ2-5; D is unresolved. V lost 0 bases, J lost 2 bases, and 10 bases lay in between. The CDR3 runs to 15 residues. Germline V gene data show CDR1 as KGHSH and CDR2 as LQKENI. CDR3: CASSPPLAIQETQYF. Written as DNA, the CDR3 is TGTGCCAGCTCACCACCTTTAGCCATACAAGAGACCCAGTACTTC.

The CDR3 sequence: CASSFRGLPNSGANVLTF. CDR3 DNA: TGTGCCTCGAGTTTTCGTGGCCTTCCTAACTCTGGGGCCAACGTCCTGACTTTC. The chain has TRBV27 and TRBJ2-6; D is unclear. The germline V and J ends were trimmed by 11 bases and 0 bases, with 23 bases remaining between them. CDR3 length: 18 residues. Germline V gives CDR1 MNHEY, CDR2 SMNVEV (reference sequence).

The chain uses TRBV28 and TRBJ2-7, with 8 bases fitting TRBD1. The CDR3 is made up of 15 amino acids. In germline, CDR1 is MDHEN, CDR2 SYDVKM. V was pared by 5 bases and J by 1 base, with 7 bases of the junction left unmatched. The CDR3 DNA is TGTGCCAGCAGTCGAACAGGGGGAACTTCCTACGAGCAGTACTTC. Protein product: CASSRTGGTSYEQYF.

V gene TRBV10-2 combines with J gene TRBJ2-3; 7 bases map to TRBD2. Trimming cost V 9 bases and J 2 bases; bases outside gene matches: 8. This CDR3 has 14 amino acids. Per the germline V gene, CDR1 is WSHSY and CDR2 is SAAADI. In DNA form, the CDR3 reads TGCGCCAGTTCGGGGAGCGGGGTCACAGATACGCAGTATTTT. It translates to CASSGSGVTDTQYF.

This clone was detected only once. The CDR3 loop is CASSQYRVEAFF. The CDR3, as DNA: TGTGCCAGTAGTCAGTACAGGGTTGAAGCTTTCTTT. The chain links TRBV19 to TRBJ1-1, with D possibly being TRBD1 (6 bases). The CDR3 totals 12 residues. Trimming pared 5 bases from V and 7 bases from J, leaving 11 bases between. The V gene's germline CDR1 is LNHDA and CDR2 SQIVND (reference sequence).

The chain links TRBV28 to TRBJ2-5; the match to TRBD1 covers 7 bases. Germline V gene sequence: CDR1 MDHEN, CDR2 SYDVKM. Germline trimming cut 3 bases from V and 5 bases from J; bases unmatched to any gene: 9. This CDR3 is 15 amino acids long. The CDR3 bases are TGTGCCAGCAGTTTTCAGGGGACAGCAAGGGAGACCCAGTACTTC. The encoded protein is CASSFQGTARETQYF.

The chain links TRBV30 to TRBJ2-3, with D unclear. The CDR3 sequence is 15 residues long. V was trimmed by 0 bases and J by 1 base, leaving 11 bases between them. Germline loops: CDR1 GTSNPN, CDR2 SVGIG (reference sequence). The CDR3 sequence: CAWSVGPVGTDTQYF. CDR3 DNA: TGTGCCTGGAGTGTAGGGCCGGTAGGCACAGATACGCAGTATTTT. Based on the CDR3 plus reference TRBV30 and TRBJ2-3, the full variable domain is SQTIHQWPATLVQPVGSPLSLECTVEGTSNPNLYWYRQAAGRGLQLLFYSVGIGQISSEVPQNLSASRPQDRQFILSSKKLLLSDSGFYLCAWSVGPVGTDTQYFGPGTRLTVL.

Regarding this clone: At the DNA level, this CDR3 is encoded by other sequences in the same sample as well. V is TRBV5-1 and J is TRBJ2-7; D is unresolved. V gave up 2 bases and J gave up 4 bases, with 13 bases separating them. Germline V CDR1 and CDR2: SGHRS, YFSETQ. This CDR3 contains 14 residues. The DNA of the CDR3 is TGCGCCAGCAGCTTCTCAGGTACGACTTACGAGCAGTACTTC. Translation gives CASSFSGTTYEQYF.

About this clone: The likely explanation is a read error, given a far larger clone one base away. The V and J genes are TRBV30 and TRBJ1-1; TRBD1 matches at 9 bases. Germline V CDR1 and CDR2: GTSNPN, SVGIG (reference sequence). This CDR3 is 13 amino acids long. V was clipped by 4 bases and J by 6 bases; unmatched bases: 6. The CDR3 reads CAWMGQGYAEAFF. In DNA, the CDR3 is TGTGCCTGGATGGGACAGGGCTACGCTGAAGCTTTCTTT.

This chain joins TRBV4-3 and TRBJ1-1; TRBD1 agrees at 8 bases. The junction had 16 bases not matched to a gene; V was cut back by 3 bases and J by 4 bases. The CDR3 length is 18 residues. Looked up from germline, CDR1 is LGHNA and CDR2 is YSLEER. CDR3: CASSQARTGTPKSTEAFF. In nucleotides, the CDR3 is TGCGCCAGCAGCCAGGCCCGGACAGGGACGCCCAAGAGCACTGAAGCTTTCTTT.

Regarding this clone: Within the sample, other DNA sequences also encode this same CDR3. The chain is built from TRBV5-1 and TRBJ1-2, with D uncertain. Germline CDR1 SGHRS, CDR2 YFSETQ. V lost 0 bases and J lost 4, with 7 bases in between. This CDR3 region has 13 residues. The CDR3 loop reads CASSLEGSYGYTF. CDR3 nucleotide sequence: TGCGCCAGCAGCTTGGAAGGTAGCTATGGCTACACCTTC.

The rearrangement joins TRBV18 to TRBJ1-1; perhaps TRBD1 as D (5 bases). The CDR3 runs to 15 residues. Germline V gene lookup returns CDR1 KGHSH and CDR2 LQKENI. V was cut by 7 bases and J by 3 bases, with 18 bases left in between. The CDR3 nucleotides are TGTGCCAGCTTGCCGGGGCTCCGGAGGGACACTGAAGCTTTCTTT. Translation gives CASLPGLRRDTEAFF.

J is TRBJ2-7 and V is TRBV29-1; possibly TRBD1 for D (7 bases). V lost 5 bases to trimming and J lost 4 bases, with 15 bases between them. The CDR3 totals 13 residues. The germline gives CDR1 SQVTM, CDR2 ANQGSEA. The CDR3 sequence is CSVNLRGVYEQYF. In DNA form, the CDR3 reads TGCAGCGTTAACCTCAGGGGGGTGTACGAGCAGTACTTC.

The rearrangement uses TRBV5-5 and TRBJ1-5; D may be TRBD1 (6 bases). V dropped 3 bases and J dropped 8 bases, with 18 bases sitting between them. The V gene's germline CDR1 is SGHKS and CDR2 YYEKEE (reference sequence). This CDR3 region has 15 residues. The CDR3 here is CASSSSLGGVEPQHF. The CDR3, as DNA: TGTGCCAGCAGCTCGAGCCTGGGGGGCGTGGAGCCCCAGCATTTT.

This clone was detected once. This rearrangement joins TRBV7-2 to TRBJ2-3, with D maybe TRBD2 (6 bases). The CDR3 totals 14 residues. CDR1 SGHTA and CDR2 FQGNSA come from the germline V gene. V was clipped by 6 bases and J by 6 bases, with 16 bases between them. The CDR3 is CASSPGPAGDTQYF. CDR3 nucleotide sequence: TGTGCCAGCAGTCCGGGACCCGCGGGGGATACGCAGTATTTT.

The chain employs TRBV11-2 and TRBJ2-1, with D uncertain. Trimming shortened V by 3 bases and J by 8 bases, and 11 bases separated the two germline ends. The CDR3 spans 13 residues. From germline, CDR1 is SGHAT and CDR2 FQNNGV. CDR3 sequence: CASSLNFPDEQFF. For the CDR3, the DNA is TGTGCCAGCAGCTTGAACTTTCCGGATGAGCAGTTCTTC.

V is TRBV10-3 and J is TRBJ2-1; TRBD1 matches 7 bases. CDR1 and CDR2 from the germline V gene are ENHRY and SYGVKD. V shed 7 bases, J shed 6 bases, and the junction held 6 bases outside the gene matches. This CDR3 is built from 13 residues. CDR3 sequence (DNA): TGTGCCATCACCCCGACAGGGTCCAATGAGCAGTTCTTC. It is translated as CAITPTGSNEQFF.

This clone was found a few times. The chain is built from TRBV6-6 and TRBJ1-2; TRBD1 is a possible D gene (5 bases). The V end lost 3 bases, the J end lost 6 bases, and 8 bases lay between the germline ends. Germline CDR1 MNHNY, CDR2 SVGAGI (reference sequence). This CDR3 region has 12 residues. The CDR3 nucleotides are TGTGCCAGCAGTTATACAGGTCATGGCTACACCTTC. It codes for CASSYTGHGYTF.